The sample holds many counts of the clone carrying this T cell receptor (beta chain). Its cognate antigen is unknown. These data originate in a study of molecular identifiers for immune sequencing clone quantification. Points from the study as a whole: Over 99% of effector molecules, yet under 1% of naive-cell molecules, were held by clones above 20 RNA copies. With a barcode shared among identical TCR molecules, highly expanded clone sizes could be underestimated.

The CDR3 is 11 amino acids. Between the trimmed V and J ends, which lost 5 bases and 8 bases, there was a span of 9 bases. CDR1 is SEHNR, CDR2 FQNEAQ, per germline (reference sequence). TCRdb fed the PCR reads into MiXCR, producing one record per CDR3 protein. The sample records 460,000 or so distinct CDR3 sequences, 20% to 25% being singletons. This TCR was recovered from a human donor in good health. Some libraries in this study had Jurkat cell RNA spiked in. The gene calls are TRBV7-9 and TRBJ1-1, with a weak D call TRBD1 (6 bases). Specimen: naive CD8+ T cells from blood, with Jurkat cell RNA spiked in. Sample subset: FACS-sorted CD8+CD4-CCR7+CD45RA+ naive T cells. This CDR3 reads CASSMGGEAFF. CDR3 DNA sequence: TGTGCCAGCAGCATGGGGGGCGAAGCTTTCTTT.